These 3 T cell receptor beta chains originate from one sample sequenced in a study of blood T cell repertoires in COVID-19. Clones were read by immunoSEQ multiplex PCR, and TCRdb kept only the in-frame ones, dropping some. The sample lists approximately 180,000 clones; approximately 85% were seen once. Sequencing was carried out using PBMCs or T cells enriched from blood (not recorded which). The receptors come from a man aged 35 to 55 who had recovered from COVID-19.

The J gene is TRBJ2-7, the V gene TRBV3-1 (or the pseudogene TRBV3-2), with a weak D call TRBD2 (6 bases). There are 15 residues in the CDR3. The V gene's germline CDR1 is LGHDT and CDR2 YNNKEL (reference sequence). The ends were cut back, 4 bases at V and 2 bases at J, with 15 bases in the middle. The CDR3 loop reads CASSPLSGGTYEQYF. The CDR3 DNA reads TGTGCCAGCAGCCCGCTTAGCGGAGGGACCTACGAGCAGTACTTC.

This rearrangement joins TRBV12-5 to TRBJ2-7, with TRBD1 as a possible D gene (6 bases). The germline CDR1 and CDR2 sequences are LGHNT and FRNRAP. The germline V and J ends were trimmed by 10 bases and 6 bases, with 13 bases remaining between them. The CDR3 is 11 residues long. This CDR3 is CATSKGGEQYF. The CDR3 DNA sequence: TGTGCTACAAGTAAAGGGGGCGAGCAGTACTTC.

The chain couples TRBV30 to TRBJ1-1; D is ambiguous. The V and J ends lost 3 bases and 6 bases respectively, with 14 bases between them. Germline assignment: CDR1 GTSNPN and CDR2 SVGIG (reference sequence). This CDR3 contains 13 residues. The CDR3 here is CAWRTPGRPEAFF. The CDR3 nucleotides read TGTGCCTGGAGGACTCCCGGGAGGCCTGAAGCTTTCTTT.